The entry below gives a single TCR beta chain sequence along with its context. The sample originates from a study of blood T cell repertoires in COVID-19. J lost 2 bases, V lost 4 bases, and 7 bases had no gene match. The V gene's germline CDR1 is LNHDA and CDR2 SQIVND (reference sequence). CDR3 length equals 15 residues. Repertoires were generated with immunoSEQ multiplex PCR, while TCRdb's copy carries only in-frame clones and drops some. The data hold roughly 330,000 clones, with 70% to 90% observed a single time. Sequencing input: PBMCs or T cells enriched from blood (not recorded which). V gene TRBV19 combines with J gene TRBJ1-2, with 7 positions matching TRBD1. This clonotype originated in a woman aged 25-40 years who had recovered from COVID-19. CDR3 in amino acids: CASSTLQGSNYGYTF. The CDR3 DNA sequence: TGTGCCAGTAGTACCTTACAGGGGTCGAACTATGGCTACACCTTC.